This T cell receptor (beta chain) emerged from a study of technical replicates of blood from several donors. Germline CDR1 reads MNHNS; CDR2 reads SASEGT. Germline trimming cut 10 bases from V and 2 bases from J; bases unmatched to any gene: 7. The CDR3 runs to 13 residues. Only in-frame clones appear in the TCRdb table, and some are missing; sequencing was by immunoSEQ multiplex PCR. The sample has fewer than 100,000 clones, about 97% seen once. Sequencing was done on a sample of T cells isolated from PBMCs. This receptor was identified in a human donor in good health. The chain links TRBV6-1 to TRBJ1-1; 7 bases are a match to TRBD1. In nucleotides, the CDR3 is TGTGCCACGATTCGACAGGGAAACACTGAAGCTTTCTTT. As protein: CATIRQGNTEAFF.